Listed here are 17 T cell receptor beta chains from one sample, sequenced in a study of T-cell memory formation after mild COVID-19. Using its own MiXCR run on the 5' RACE reads, TCRdb lists one record per CDR3 protein. This table has 100,000 to 150,000 distinct CDR3 sequences, over 15% appearing once. The sample consisted of PBMCs or a T cell subset sorted from them (not recorded which). All receptors derive from a man aged 18 to 30 who had mild COVID-19 (a few samples of this study predate the infection). Cell type and time point are not known.

This rearrangement joins TRBV11-2 to TRBJ2-7; D remains ambiguous. V dropped 1 base and J dropped 3 bases, with 10 bases sitting between them. This CDR3 spans 14 amino acids. In germline, CDR1 is SGHAT, CDR2 FQNNGV. The CDR3 DNA is TGTGCCAGCAGCTTAGGAGGTCCCATCTACGAGCAGTACGTC. Residues: CASSLGGPIYEQYV.

This clonotype turned up a few times. The chain employs TRBV7-9 and TRBJ2-2, with 8 nucleotides matching TRBD2. Germline-derived CDR1 and CDR2 are SEHNR and FQNEAQ (reference sequence). The V gene end was trimmed by 6 bases and the J gene end by 3 bases; junction bases not matched to a gene: 9. This CDR3 is 16 amino acids long. The CDR3 loop reads CASRPFRGGHTGELFF. The CDR3 DNA sequence: TGTGCCAGCAGACCCTTTCGGGGGGGCCACACCGGGGAGCTGTTTTTT.

This clonotype was seen repeatedly, ten times or more. The V and J genes are TRBV12-3 or TRBV12-4 and TRBJ2-3, with 8 bases that match TRBD2. This CDR3 has 15 amino acids. V lost 7 bases and J lost 4; bases outside the gene matches: 10. CDR3 bases: TGTGCCAGCACGCTGCGGGGACTAGACGCAGATACGCAGTATTTT. This codes for CASTLRGLDADTQYF.

The chain recombines TRBV4-2 with TRBJ2-3, with D unclear. Germline CDR1 is LGHNA and CDR2 is YNFKEQ. The CDR3 has 16 amino acids. V was clipped by 0 bases and J by 4 bases, with 14 bases between them. The CDR3 region is CASSQESSLGADTQYF. Written as DNA, the CDR3 is TGTGCCAGCAGCCAAGAGTCCTCGTTGGGTGCAGATACGCAGTATTTT.

The chain combines TRBV5-1 with TRBJ2-3; a weak D match, TRBD2 (5 bases). This CDR3 spans 14 amino acids. The germline gives CDR1 SGHRS, CDR2 YFSETQ. The germline V and J ends were trimmed by 1 base and 6 bases, with 12 bases remaining between them. The CDR3 is CASSLRGSRDTQYF. The CDR3 DNA reads as TGCGCCAGCAGCTTGCGAGGGAGCCGTGATACGCAGTATTTT.

The rearrangement links TRBV4-2 to TRBJ2-4, with D maybe TRBD2 (6 bases). CDR1 is LGHNA, CDR2 YNFKEQ, per germline. The CDR3 has 16 residues. Trimming shortened V by 0 bases and J by 8 bases, and 17 bases separated the two germline ends. The CDR3 sequence: CASSQEAPGEPHIQYF. DNA of the CDR3: TGTGCCAGCAGCCAAGAAGCACCGGGGGAGCCTCACATTCAGTACTTC.

The rearrangement uses TRBV7-9 and TRBJ2-3, with a tentative D call TRBD2 (7 bases). CDR3 length equals 14 residues. V lost 0 bases and J 5 bases, leaving 9 bases between the germline ends. Germline V gene lookup returns CDR1 SEHNR and CDR2 FQNEAQ (reference sequence). The CDR3 DNA follows: TGTGCCAGCAGCTTAGCGGGGGGGCTAGATACGCAGTATTTT. Its translation is CASSLAGGLDTQYF. The complete variable domain, with remaining parts taken from reference TRBV7-9 and TRBJ2-3, reads DTGVSQNPRHKITKRGQNVTFRCDPISEHNRLYWYRQTLGQGPEFLTYFQNEAQLEKSRLLSDRFSAERPKGSFSTLEIQRTEQGDSAMYLCASSLAGGLDTQYFGPGTRLTVL.

V and J are TRBV5-1 and TRBJ1-1; no clear D gene. This CDR3 spans 16 amino acids. CDR1 and CDR2 (germline): SGHRS, YFSETQ. Trimming shortened V by 1 base and J by 0 bases, and 13 bases separated the two germline ends. This CDR3 reads CASSLYATGLNTEAFF. The CDR3 bases are TGCGCCAGCAGCTTGTATGCTACGGGATTGAACACTGAAGCTTTCTTT.

The chain employs TRBV21-1 and TRBJ2-7; the D call TRBD1 from the table was never checked on the DNA. TRBV21-1 is labeled a pseudogene. This CDR3 spans 15 amino acids. CDR3 amino acids: CASSIRDNGHYEQYV. CDR3 bases: TGTGCCAGCAGCATACGGGACAACGGTCACTACGAGCAGTACGTC.

This sequence joins TRBV7-3 and TRBJ1-5; tentatively, D is TRBD1 (6 bases). Trimming pared 5 bases from V and 7 bases from J, leaving 21 bases between. The germline gives CDR1 SGHTA, CDR2 FQGTGA. The CDR3 is 16 residues long. CDR3 loop: CASSLEVGHDNQPQHF. The CDR3 nucleotides read TGTGCCAGCAGCCTGGAGGTGGGACACGACAACCAGCCCCAGCATTTT.

The chain employs TRBV5-1 and TRBJ2-7; 12 bases agree with TRBD2. Trimming took 3 bases from V and 4 from J; bases not matched to a gene: 8. The CDR3 consists of 16 residues. The germline CDR1 and CDR2 sequences are SGHRS and YFSETQ. The CDR3 reads CASSSGPTSGGYEQYF. CDR3 nucleotide sequence: TGCGCCAGCAGCTCAGGACCGACTAGCGGGGGATACGAGCAGTACTTC.

This chain links TRBV5-5 with TRBJ2-1; the D is unclear. The V and J ends lost 3 bases and 2 bases respectively, with 3 bases between them. Per the germline V gene, CDR1 is SGHKS and CDR2 is YYEKEE (reference sequence). CDR3 length: 12 amino acids. The CDR3 nucleotides are TGTGCCAGCAGCTCCGCCTACAATGAGCAGTTCTTC. It translates to CASSSAYNEQFF.

This clonotype was found a few times. The V and J genes are TRBV9 and TRBJ2-2; D is unclear. Between the trimmed V and J ends, which lost 4 bases and 0 bases, there was a span of 7 bases. The CDR3 covers 14 residues. Germline V gives CDR1 SGDLS, CDR2 YYNGEE. The CDR3: CASSPPANTGELFF. The CDR3 bases are TGTGCCAGCAGCCCGCCGGCGAACACCGGGGAGCTGTTTTTT.

The table lists this clonotype with many counts. This sequence joins TRBV6-5 and TRBJ1-2, with TRBD1 as a possible D gene (6 bases). V lost 2 bases, J lost 4 bases, and 14 bases lay in between. CDR3 length: 15 residues. Germline V gene lookup returns CDR1 MNHEY and CDR2 SVGAGI. The DNA of the CDR3 is TGTGCCAGCAGTTACGGTATGGGGGCCAGCTATGGCTACACCTTC. Translation: CASSYGMGASYGYTF.

The chain recombines TRBV27 with TRBJ2-4, with a tentative D call TRBD1 (5 bases). The CDR3 sequence is 13 residues long. V dropped 11 bases and J dropped 0 bases, with 11 bases sitting between them. Per the germline V gene, CDR1 is MNHEY and CDR2 is SMNVEV (reference sequence). CDR3 amino acids: CASRTTAKNIQYF. The CDR3 DNA sequence: TGTGCCTCTCGGACAACAGCCAAAAACATTCAGTACTTC.

The gene calls are TRBV27 and TRBJ1-6; D is unclear. The CDR3 has 12 residues. V was pared by 6 bases and J by 7 bases, with 7 bases between. Germline CDR1 and CDR2: MNHEY and SMNVEV (reference sequence). The CDR3 region has the DNA TGTGCCAGCAGAACTGCAAATTCACCCCTCCACTTT. It specifies CASRTANSPLHF.

This clonotype occurred a few times. CDR3: CASRRTGVNQPQHF. In DNA, the CDR3 is TGTGCCAGCAGACGGACAGGGGTTAATCAGCCCCAGCATTTT. The chain has TRBV16 and TRBJ1-5; 9 bases match TRBD1. Germline values: CDR1 KGHSY, CDR2 FQNENV. The V and J ends lost 6 bases and 4 bases, in that order; junction bases with no gene match: 4. This CDR3 has 14 amino acids. The whole variable domain, filled in from reference TRBV16 and TRBJ1-5, reads GEEVAQTPKHLVRGEGQKAKLYCAPIKGHSYVFWYQQVLKNEFKFLISFQNENVFDETGMPKERFSAKCLPNSPCSLEIQATKLEDSAVYFCASRRTGVNQPQHFGDGTRLSIL.